These 10 T cell receptor beta chains share one sample of origin, sequenced in a study of regulatory T cells in long-lasting Graves disease. As for time point: newly diagnosed GD, antithyroid drugs for less than 3 months. RNA from PBMCs was the source of the TCR library. iRepertoire HTBI primers and Arm-PCR of CDR3 regions built TCR beta libraries. TCRdb redid the calling of the multiplex PCR reads with MiXCR, one entry per CDR3 protein. The repertoire has 320,000 or so distinct CDR3 sequences, 18% of them found once; the top ten carry roughly 35%. The sample here was peripheral blood mononuclear cells (PBMCs), taken at new diagnosis, from a patient treated with antithyroid drugs. The receptors originated from a female donor with Graves disease.

There are many counts of this clonotype. The chain uses TRBV9 and TRBJ2-7; the match to TRBD2 covers 9 bases. Trimming took 0 bases from V and 5 from J; bases not matched to a gene: 6. This CDR3 has 15 residues. Germline V gene data show CDR1 as SGDLS and CDR2 as YYNGEE. In DNA form, the CDR3 reads TGTGCCAGCAGCGTAGGAATAGCGGGAGTCCACGAGCAGTACTTC. Residues: CASSVGIAGVHEQYF. Looking up the rest from reference TRBV9 and TRBJ2-7 gives the full variable domain: DSGVTQTPKHLITATGQRVTLRCSPRSGDLSVYWYQQSLDQGLQFLIQYYNGEERAKGNILERFSAQQFPDLHSELNLSSLELGDSALYFCASSVGIAGVHEQYFGPGTRLTVT.

This clonotype was counted ten times or more. The chain links TRBV30 to TRBJ1-2; D perhaps matches TRBD1 (5 bases). Trimming removed 3 bases at V and 8 bases at J, with 16 bases between. The germline gives CDR1 GTSNPN, CDR2 SVGIG (reference sequence). This CDR3 has 13 residues. This chain's CDR3 is CAWRRGVQGGYTF. CDR3 in DNA: TGTGCCTGGAGACGAGGAGTGCAGGGAGGCTACACCTTC.

This clonotype came up many times. The chain recombines TRBV28 with TRBJ2-3, with 11 bases matching TRBD1. CDR1 is MDHEN and CDR2 is SYDVKM in the germline V gene. The CDR3 is 15 amino acids. Trimming took 6 bases from V and 5 from J; bases not matched to a gene: 7. CDR3 DNA sequence: TGTGCCAGCAGCCCAGGACAGGGGGCATTAGATACGCAGTATTTT. As protein: CASSPGQGALDTQYF.

Ten or more counts support this clonotype. This chain connects TRBV24-1 to TRBJ2-5; TRBD1 is a possible D gene (6 bases). The CDR3 has 17 residues. Trimming removed 6 bases from V and 5 bases from J, with 24 bases in between. Germline loops: CDR1 KGHDR, CDR2 SFDVKD. Here the CDR3 DNA reads TGTGCCACCAGTTCCTCGACCGAGGCCAGGGGATGGGAGACCCAGTACTTC. Its protein product is CATSSSTEARGWETQYF.

The sample holds many counts of this clonotype. The V call is TRBV2, the J call TRBJ2-7; weak D call: TRBD1 (5 bases). The CDR3 runs 11 residues. The germline CDR1 and CDR2 sequences are SNHLY and FYNNEI. V lost 6 bases and J lost 2, with 5 bases in between. CDR3 sequence (DNA): TGTGCCAGCAGGACAGCCTACGAGCAGTACTTC. It encodes CASRTAYEQYF.

This clonotype has at least ten counts. The chain joins TRBV28 to TRBJ1-1, with D unclear. With 4 bases removed from V and 4 bases from J, the gap between germline ends came to 19 bases. The CDR3 has 16 residues. Germline V lookup: CDR1 MDHEN, CDR2 SYDVKM. CDR3 in amino acids: CASSSDMFGLPTEAFF. The CDR3, as DNA: TGTGCCAGCAGTTCCGACATGTTCGGTTTGCCCACTGAAGCTTTCTTT.

J is TRBJ2-3 and V is TRBV6-2 or TRBV6-3; 9 bases align to TRBD1. Germline lookup yields CDR1 MNHEY and CDR2 SVGEGT. The CDR3 covers 18 residues. Losses at the gene ends were 2 bases for V and 0 bases for J; bases not matched to a gene: 9. Here the CDR3 DNA reads TGTGCCAGCAGTTACCAAGGGCGACAGGGGGGGAGCACAGATACGCAGTATTTT. Protein sequence: CASSYQGRQGGSTDTQYF.

The rearrangement joins TRBV19 to TRBJ1-3, with D hard to call. Trimming removed 5 bases from V and 8 bases from J, with 10 bases in between. The CDR3 extends over 12 amino acids. Germline V gene data show CDR1 as LNHDA and CDR2 as SQIVND (reference sequence). The DNA for the CDR3 is TGTGCCAGTAGTCCGGGGAGGGACACCATATATTTT. This codes for CASSPGRDTIYF.

With respect to this clonotype: One base away lies a much larger clone, so this may be a sequencing read error. The V and J genes are TRBV28 and TRBJ1-4; D is unclear. The CDR3 runs to 15 residues. CDR1 and CDR2 (germline): MDHEN, SYDVKM. V shed 3 bases and J shed 8 bases, with 16 bases lying between them. DNA for the CDR3: TGTGCCAGCAGTTTTGGGCCCCAGATAGGAGAAAAACTGTTTTTT. Its translation: CASSFGPQIGEKLFF.

This clonotype has only a few counts. The J gene is TRBJ1-5, the V gene TRBV12-3 or TRBV12-4; 7 bases agree with TRBD1. The CDR3 consists of 14 residues. V lost 7 bases and J lost 6; bases outside the gene matches: 9. This chain's CDR3 is CASTLTGSLQPQHF. Here the CDR3 DNA reads TGTGCCAGCACTTTGACAGGGTCCCTTCAGCCCCAGCATTTT.